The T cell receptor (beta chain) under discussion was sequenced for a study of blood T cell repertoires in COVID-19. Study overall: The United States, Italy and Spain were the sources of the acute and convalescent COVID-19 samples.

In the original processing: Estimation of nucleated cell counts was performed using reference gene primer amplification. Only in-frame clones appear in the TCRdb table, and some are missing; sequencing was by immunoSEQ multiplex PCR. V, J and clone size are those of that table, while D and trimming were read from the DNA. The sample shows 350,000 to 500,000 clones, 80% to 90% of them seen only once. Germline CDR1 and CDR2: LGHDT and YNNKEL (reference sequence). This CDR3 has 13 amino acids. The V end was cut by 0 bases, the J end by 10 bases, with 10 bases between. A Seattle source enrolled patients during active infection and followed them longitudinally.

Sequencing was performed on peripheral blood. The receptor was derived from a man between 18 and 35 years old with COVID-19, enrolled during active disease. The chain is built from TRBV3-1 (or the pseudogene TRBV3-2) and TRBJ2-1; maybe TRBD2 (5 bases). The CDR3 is CASSQDLRREQFF. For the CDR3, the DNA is TGTGCCAGCAGCCAAGATCTAAGGAGGGAGCAGTTCTTC.